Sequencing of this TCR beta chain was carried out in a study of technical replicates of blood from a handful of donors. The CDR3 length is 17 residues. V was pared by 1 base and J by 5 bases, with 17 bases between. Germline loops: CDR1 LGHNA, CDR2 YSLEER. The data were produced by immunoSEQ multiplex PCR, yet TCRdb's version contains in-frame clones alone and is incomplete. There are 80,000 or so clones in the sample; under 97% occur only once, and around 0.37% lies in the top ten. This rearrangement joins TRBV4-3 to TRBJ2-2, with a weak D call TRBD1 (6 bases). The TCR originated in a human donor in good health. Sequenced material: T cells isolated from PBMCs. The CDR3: CASSQVRDTRTTGELFF. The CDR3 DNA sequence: TGCGCCAGCAGCCAAGTCCGGGACACCAGAACGACCGGGGAGCTGTTTTTT.